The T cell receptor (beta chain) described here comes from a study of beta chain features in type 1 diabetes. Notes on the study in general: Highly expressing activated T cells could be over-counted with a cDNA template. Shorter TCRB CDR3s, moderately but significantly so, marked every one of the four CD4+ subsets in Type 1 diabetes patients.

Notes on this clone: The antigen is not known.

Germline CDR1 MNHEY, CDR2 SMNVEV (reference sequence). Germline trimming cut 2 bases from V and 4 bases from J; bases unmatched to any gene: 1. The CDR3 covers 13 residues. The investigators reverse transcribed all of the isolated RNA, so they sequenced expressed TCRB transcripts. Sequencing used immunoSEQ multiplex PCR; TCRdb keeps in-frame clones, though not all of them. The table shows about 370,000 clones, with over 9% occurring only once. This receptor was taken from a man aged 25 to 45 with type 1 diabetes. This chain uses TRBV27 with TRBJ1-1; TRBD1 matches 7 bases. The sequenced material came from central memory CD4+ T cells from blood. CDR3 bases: TGTGCCAGCAGTTTACCAGGGGGCACTGAAGCTTTCTTT. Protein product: CASSLPGGTEAFF.